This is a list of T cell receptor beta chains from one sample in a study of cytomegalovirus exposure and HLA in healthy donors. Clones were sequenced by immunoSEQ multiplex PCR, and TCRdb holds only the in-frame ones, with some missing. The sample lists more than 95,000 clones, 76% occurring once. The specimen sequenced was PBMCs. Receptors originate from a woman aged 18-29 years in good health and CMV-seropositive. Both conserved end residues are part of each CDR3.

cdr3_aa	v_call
CASSLSPTRTDTQYF	TRBV7-8
CASNNPSGTIKNYGYTF	TRBV7-9
CASSPGTAGGVGAFF	TRBV19
CASSDPSGGGTNGELFF	TRBV10-2
CASSIDYTGELFF	TRBV19
CASSSRGGGTTGEQYF	TRBV7-9
CASSLSIQGIGTQYF	TRBV5-6
CASSLDRARYAFF	TRBV28
CATSKRGSSYEQYF	TRBV15
CASSLFPGEGYEQYF	TRBV7-2
CASSRTPLIYEQYF	TRBV2
CASSLAGGSNYGYTF	TRBV7-8
CASRLSSYNSPLHF	TRBV27
CASNTRGGRGYEQYF	TRBV19
CASSLDSRNQPQHF	TRBV19
CASRDIQNIQYF	TRBV2
CASSSQTGATNTEAFF	TRBV5-1
CASNPRPGHLNQPQHF	TRBV27
CASSLGLAGAGELFF	TRBV11-1
CASSLPQNSNQPQHF	TRBV5-1